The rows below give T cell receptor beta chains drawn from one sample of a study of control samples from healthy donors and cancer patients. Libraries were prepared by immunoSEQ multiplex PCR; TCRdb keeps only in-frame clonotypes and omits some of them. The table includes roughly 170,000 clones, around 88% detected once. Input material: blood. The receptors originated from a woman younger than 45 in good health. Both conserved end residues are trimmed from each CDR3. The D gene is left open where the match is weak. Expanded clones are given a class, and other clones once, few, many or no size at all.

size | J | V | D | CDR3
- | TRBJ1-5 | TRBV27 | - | ASSRTVFNQPQH
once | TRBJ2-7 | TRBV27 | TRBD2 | ASSSRGGLAQYEQY
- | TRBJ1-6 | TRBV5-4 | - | ASSLEGEMDH
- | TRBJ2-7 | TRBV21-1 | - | ASTRTSGFSYEQY
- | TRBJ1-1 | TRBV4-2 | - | ASSQVVYSLNTEAF
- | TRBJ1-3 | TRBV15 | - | ATSRVGLGQKGNTIY
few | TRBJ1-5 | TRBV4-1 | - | ASSVGRINQPQH
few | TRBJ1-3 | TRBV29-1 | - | SVSGTIGGNTIY
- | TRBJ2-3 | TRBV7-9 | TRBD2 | ASSDKGTSPGADTQY
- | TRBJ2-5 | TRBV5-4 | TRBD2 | ASNLKVAGGPETQY
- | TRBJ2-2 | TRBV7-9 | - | ASTPPGPLTGELF
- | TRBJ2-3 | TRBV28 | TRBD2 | ASSAGLAGQDTQY
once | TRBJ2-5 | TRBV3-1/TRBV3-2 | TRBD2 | ASSFSGTSGSAETQY
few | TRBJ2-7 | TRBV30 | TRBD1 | AWNGDRPYEQY
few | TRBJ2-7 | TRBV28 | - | AASGDSLSYEQY
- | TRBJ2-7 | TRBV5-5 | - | ASSSNTGPSSYEQY
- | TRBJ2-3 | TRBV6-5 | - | ASSYGSSADTQY
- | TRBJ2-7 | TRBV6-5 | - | ASSTNHLYEQY
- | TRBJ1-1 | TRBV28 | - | ASSITEEAF
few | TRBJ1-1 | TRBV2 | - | ASSQHRGQNTEAF
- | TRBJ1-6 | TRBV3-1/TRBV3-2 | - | ASSQATGRPNSPLH
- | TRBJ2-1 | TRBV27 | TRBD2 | ASSQKPSGITYNEQF
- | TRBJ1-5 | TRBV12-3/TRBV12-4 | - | ASSSGTMAQH
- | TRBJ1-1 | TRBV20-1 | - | SLRMNTEAF
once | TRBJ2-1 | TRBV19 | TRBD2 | ASSIGSGGNEQF
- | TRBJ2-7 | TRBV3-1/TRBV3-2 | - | ASSQEWGRPSYEQY
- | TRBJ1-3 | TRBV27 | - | ASSMDSLGNTIY
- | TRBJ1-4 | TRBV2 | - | ASSASGGLF
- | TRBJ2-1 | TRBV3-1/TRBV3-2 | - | ASSRLRMGADNEQF
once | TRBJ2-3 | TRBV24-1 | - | ATGAHGQNTDTQY
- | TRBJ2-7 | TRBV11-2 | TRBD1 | ASSSRDRGRPGAYEQY
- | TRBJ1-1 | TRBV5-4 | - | ASSLGGREPF
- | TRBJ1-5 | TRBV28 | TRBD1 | ASSPGTASNQPQH
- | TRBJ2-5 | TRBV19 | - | ASSSKVSSRLSVLETQY
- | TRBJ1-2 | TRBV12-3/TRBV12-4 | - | ASSPLGRDGYT
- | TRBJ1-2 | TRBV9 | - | ASSVTGNYGYT
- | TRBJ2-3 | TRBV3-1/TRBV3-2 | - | ASSQDNRGDTQY
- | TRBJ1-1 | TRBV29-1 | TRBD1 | SVGDRGRMNTEAF
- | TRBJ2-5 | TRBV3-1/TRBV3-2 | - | ASSPTGETQY
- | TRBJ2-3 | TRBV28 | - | ASSLYVSVGGTDTQY
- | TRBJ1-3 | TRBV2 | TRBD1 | ASTPGQTGNTIY
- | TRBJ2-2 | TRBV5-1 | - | ASSPGDLRTGELF
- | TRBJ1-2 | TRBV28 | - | ASSLPGRAYGYT